This T cell receptor (beta chain) came from a study of shared T cell receptors in the human thymus. The method was immunoSEQ multiplex PCR; TCRdb's version includes in-frame clones alone and lacks a portion of them. The sample has more than 550,000 clones; approximately 83% are singletons. CDR3 size: 17 residues. V trimming: 4 bases; J trimming: 1 base; junction bases outside the gene matches: 9. From germline, CDR1 is MGHRA and CDR2 YSYEKL. These data were also filed under a second study, of human thymus T cells. In that study: Thymic material originated from resections removed in the course of corrective heart surgery. Thymic repertoires overlap heavily among unrelated individuals, related research has reported.

The rearrangement links TRBV4-1 to TRBJ2-3; 9 nucleotides agree with TRBD2. The origin of this receptor is a girl under three years old with a congenital heart defect. Sequencing was done on a sample of thymocytes. The CDR3 DNA follows: TGCGCCAGCAGCCTTATCGCGGGGGGGCATCGCACAGATACGCAGTATTTT. Encoded protein: CASSLIAGGHRTDTQYF.